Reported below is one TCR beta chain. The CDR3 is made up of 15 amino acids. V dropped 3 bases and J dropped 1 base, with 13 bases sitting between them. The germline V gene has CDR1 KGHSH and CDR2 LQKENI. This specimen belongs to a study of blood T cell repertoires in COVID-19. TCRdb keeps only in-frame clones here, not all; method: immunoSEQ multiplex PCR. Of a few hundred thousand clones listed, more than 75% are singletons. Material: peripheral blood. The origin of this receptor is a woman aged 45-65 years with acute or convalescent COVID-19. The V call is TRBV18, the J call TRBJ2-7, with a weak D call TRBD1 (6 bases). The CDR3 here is CASSPQQGRSYEQYF. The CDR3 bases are TGTGCCAGCTCACCGCAACAGGGACGGTCCTACGAGCAGTACTTC.